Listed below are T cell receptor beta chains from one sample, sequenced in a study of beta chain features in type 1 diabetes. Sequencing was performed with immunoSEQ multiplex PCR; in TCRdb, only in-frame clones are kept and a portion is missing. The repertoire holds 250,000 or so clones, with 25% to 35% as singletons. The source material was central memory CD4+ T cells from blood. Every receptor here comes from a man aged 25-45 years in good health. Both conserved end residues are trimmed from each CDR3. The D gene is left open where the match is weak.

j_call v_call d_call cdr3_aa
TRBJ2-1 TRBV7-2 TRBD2 ASSLFLAGNRAEQF
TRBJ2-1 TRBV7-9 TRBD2 ASSASGIGEQF
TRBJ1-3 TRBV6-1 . ASSDTYSPAGNTIY
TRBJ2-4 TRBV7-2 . ASSLAVLAKNIQY
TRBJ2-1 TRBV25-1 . ASRTTYNEQF
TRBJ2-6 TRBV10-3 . AISEGFGANVLT
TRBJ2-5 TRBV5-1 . ASSLAQVSPGETQY
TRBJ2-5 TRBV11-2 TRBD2 ASSSLAGGLQETQY
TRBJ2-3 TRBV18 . ASSPIRTDTQY
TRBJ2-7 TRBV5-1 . ASSLTSAGASYEQY
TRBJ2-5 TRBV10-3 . AISDPGLNIGEETQY
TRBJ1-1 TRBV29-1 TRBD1 SVGQGTGGTEAF
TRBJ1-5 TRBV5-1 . ASSLEANQPQH
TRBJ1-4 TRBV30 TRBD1 AWRATGLATNEKLF
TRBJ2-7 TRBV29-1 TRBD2 SVTPGTRSYEQY
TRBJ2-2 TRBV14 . ASSQGSSGYTGELF
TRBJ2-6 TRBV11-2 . ASSPTWANVLT
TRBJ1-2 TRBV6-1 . ASRVEGLGYT
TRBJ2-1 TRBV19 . ASSIEGSDYNEQF
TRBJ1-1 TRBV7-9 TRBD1 ASSLAGTGFPGAF
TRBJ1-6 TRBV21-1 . ASSTNQGDLPLNSPLH
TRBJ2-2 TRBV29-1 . SVEEDGNTGELF
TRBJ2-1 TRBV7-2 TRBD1 ASSLGGQGANEQF
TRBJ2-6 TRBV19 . ASSILWGAGANVLT
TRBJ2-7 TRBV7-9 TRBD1 ASSPGTGKYEQY
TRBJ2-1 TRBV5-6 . ASSTEVVGYEQF
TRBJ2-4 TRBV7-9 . ASSLIGAAWAKNIQY
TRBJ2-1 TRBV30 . AWTSSNEQF
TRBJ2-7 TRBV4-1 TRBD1 ASSQSDGQANYEQY
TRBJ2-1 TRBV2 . ASSEGRGYNEQF
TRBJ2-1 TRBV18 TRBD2 ASSQAGSGDNEQF
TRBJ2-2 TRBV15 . ATSRDTASGGELF
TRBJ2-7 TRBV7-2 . ASSLYGVSGEQY
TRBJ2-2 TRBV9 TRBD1 ASSDRDRVTGELF
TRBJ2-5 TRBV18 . ASSPPGEETQY
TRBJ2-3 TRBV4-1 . ASSHQSTDTQY
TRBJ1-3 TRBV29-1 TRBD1 SVGDDRGGGNTIY
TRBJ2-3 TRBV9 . ASSVSPESTDTQY
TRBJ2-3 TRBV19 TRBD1 ASSVGTGSSTDTQY
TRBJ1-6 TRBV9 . ASSVGTTPGRSPLH
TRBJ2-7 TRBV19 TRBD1 ASSSSRQGSYEQY
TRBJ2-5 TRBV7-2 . ASSARIRGQETQY
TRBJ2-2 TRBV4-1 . ASSQETNTGELF
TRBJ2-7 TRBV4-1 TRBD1 ASSQPGQGVYEQY
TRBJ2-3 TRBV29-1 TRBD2 SATTSVATDTQY
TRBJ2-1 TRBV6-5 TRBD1 ASTWGQGSYNEQF
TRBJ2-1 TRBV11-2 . ASSPNLAEQF